This paragraph covers one TCR beta chain sequence. Its antigen is undetermined. These data belong to a study of identical twins. Study findings and constraints: Conclusions came from cross-sectional statistical analysis, not from following the same donors.

CDR1 is DFQATT and CDR2 is SNEGSKA in the germline V gene (reference sequence). This CDR3 is built from 11 residues. Trimming removed 3 bases at V and 8 bases at J, with 10 bases between. MiXCR, applied by TCRdb to the 5' RACE reads, yields one record per CDR3 protein. The sample has around 1.7 million distinct CDR3 sequences, under 35% seen once; the top ten hold less than 0.35%. This chain connects TRBV20-1 to TRBJ1-2; D gene unclear. This receptor was identified in a newborn girl in good health. Sequenced material: cord blood. CDR3 amino acids: CSASPPSGYTF. The DNA of the CDR3 is TGCAGTGCTAGTCCCCCCTCGGGCTACACCTTC.